This TCR beta chain was recovered during a study of regulatory T cells in long-lasting Graves disease. The study's findings and limits: Persistent disease was characterized by preferential usage of TRBV28, TRBJ1-2 and TRBJ2-5.

Combining iRepertoire HTBI primers with Arm-PCR of CDR3 regions, the authors built TCR beta libraries. MiXCR, applied by TCRdb to the multiplex PCR reads, yields one record per CDR3 protein. The sample lists 680,000 or so distinct CDR3 sequences, around 17% occurring once. CDR3 length equals 15 residues. V was trimmed by 5 bases and J by 0 bases, leaving 13 bases between them. From germline, CDR1 is MNHEY and CDR2 SMNVEV (reference sequence). Time point defined: newly diagnosed GD, antithyroid drugs for less than 3 months. PBMC-extracted RNA yielded the TCR library. This clonotype was recorded many times. Its antigen is still unknown. These data were likewise used in another study, on T cells in Graves' hyperthyroidism and ophthalmopathy.

The sequencing here drew on peripheral blood mononuclear cells (PBMCs), taken at new diagnosis, from a patient treated with antithyroid drugs. The sequence derives from a woman in her thirties with Graves disease. The chain combines TRBV27 with TRBJ1-1; D uncertain. The CDR3 spells CASSPRWLMNTEAFF. CDR3 nucleotide sequence: TGTGCCAGCAGTCCCCGTTGGCTGATGAACACTGAAGCTTTCTTT.